Detailed here is one TCR beta chain. Its cognate antigen is unknown. Germline values: CDR1 MDHEN, CDR2 SYDVKM. J was trimmed by 8 bases and V by 5 bases; bases with no gene match: 9. This CDR3 contains 13 residues. These data are taken from a study of cytomegalovirus exposure and HLA in healthy donors. Overall study context: Genotyping showed roughly 83% of hundreds of donors falling in the Caucasian-associated ancestry cluster.

Study conclusions and caveats: Reported performance of the classifier showed diagnosis of cytomegalovirus status with high specificity and sensitivity.

PCR amplification relied on 60 Vbeta primers (plus 13 Jbeta primers). How the authors handled the data: Some 11 million of the 80 million or so unique TCR beta chains counted in a later analysis were shared. TCRdb keeps only in-frame clones here, not all; method: immunoSEQ multiplex PCR. The V and J calls and the clone size are those of that table, but D and trimming were determined from the DNA. The data hold around 220,000 clones, with about 80% observed a single time. The origin of this receptor is a girl under 18 in good health and CMV-seronegative. The specimen was PBMCs. The V and J genes are TRBV28 and TRBJ2-7; 7 bases line up with TRBD1. The CDR3 DNA is TGTGCCAGCAGTCGCCGCCGGGACAGTAAGCAGTACTTC. Its protein product is CASSRRRDSKQYF.